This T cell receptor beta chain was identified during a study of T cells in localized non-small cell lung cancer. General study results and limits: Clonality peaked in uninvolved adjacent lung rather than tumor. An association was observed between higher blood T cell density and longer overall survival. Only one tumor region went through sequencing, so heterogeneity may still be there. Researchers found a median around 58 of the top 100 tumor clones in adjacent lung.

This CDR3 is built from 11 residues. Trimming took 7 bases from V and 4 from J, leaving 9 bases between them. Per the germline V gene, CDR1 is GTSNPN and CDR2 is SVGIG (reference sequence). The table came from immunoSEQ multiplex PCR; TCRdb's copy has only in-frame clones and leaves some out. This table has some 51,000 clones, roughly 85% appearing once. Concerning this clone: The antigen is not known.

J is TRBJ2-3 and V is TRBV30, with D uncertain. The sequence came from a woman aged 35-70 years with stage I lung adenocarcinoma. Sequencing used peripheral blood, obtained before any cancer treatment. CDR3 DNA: TGTGCCTCCTCCCAGGCAGATACGCAGTATTTT. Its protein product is CASSQADTQYF.